This TCR beta chain was profiled in a study of a mutant IDH1 vaccine in newly diagnosed glioma. Study summary: Beginning 4-6 weeks after radiotherapy alone, or with temozolomide cycles, vaccination took place. Earlier treatment was radiotherapy, temozolomide, or both, with most getting both. Treated patients showed a male proportion of approximately 62%, a female proportion of around 38%, and a mean age of about 44 years.

Some clones are missing from TCRdb's copy, which holds only in-frame ones; the method was immunoSEQ multiplex PCR. The sample consists of tens of thousands of clones, around four fifths of them appearing once. The CDR3 runs to 15 residues. Germline V gene data show CDR1 as SGHNT and CDR2 as YYREEE (reference sequence). Germline trimming cut 3 bases from V and 2 bases from J; bases unmatched to any gene: 4. Time point: week 23, last vaccination. All doses held 300 ug of mutant IDH1 20-mer peptide, with topical imiquimod. Overall study results and limits: There seemed to be no relation between pseudoprogression and changes in top peripheral T cell clonotypes.

Of note for this clone: Its antigen is not known.

This chain uses TRBV5-4 with TRBJ2-2; the match to TRBD1 covers 7 bases. The sequencing used PBMCs, collected from a glioma patient whose treatment included an IDH1 peptide vaccine. The origin of this receptor is a middle-aged man with glioma. Here the CDR3 DNA reads TGTGCCAGCAGCTCCCGACAGGGAAACACCGGGGAGCTGTTTTTT. Translated, it gives CASSSRQGNTGELFF.